This T cell receptor (beta chain) was observed in a study of T cells in localized non-small cell lung cancer. Study-wide results and caveats: Of the top 100 tumor clones, median about 56 were in adjacent lung, over 25 among its top 100.

Note on this clone: What it binds is unknown.

The germline gives CDR1 SGHRS, CDR2 YFSETQ. V lost 6 bases to trimming and J lost 3 bases; unmatched junction nucleotides: 10. The CDR3 consists of 16 residues. Sequencing was performed with immunoSEQ multiplex PCR; in TCRdb, only in-frame clones are kept and a portion is missing. The sample records some 7,800 clones, 87% being singletons. The source was peripheral blood, collected before any cancer treatment. The chain uses TRBV5-1 and TRBJ2-2; 8 nucleotides match TRBD1. The receptor was isolated from a male donor older than 55 with stage III lung adenocarcinoma. CDR3 coding DNA: TGCGCCAGCACCGCATTTCAGGGGGCTGACACCGGGGAGCTGTTTTTT. It specifies CASTAFQGADTGELFF.